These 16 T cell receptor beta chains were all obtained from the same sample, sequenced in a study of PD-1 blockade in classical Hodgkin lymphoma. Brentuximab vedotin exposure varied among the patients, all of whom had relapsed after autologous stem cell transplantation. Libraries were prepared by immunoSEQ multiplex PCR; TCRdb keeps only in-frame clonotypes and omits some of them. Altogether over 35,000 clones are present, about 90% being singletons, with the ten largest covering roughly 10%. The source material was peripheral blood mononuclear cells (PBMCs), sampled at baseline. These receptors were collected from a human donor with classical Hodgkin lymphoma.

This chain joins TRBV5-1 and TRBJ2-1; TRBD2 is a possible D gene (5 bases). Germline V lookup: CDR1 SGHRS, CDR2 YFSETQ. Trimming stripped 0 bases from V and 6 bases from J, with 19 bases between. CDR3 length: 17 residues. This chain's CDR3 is CASSLVRGVAALNEQFF. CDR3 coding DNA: TGCGCCAGCAGCTTGGTTCGGGGAGTTGCGGCCCTCAATGAGCAGTTCTTC.

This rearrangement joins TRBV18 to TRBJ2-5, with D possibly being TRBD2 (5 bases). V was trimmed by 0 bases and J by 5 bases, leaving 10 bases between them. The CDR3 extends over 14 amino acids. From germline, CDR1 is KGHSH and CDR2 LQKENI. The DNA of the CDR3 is TGTGCCAGCTCACCACCTATTCAGCGGGAGACCCAGTACTTC. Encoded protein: CASSPPIQRETQYF.

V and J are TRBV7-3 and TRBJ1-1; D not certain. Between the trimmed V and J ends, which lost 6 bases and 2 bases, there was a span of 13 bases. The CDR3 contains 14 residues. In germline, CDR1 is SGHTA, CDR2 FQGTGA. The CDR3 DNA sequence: TGTGCCAGCAGTCCTACTTCGTACAACACTGAAGCTTTCTTT. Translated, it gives CASSPTSYNTEAFF.

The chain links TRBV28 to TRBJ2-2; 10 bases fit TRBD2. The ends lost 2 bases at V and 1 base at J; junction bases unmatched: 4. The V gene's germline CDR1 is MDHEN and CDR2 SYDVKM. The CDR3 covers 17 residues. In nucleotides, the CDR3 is TGTGCCAGCAGTTTAGATCTAGCGGGAGAGAACACCGGGGAGCTGTTTTTT. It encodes CASSLDLAGENTGELFF.

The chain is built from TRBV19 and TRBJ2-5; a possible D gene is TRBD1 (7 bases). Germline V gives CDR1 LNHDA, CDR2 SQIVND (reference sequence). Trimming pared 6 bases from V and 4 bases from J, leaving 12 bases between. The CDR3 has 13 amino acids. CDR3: CASSPGGGETQYF. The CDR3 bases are TGTGCCAGTAGCCCAGGGGGAGGAGAGACCCAGTACTTC. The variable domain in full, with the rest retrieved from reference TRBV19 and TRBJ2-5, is DGGITQSPKYLFRKEGQNVTLSCEQNLNHDAMYWYRQDPGQGLRLIYYSQIVNDFQKGDIAEGYSVSREKKESFPLTVTSAQKNPTAFYLCASSPGGGETQYFGPGTRLLVL.

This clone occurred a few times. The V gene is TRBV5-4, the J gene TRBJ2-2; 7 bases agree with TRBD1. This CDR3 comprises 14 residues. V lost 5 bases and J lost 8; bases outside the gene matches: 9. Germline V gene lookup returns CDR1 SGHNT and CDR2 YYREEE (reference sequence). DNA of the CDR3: TGTGCCAGCAGTCTACAGGGGACCCTGGGGGAGCTGTTTTTT. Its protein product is CASSLQGTLGELFF.

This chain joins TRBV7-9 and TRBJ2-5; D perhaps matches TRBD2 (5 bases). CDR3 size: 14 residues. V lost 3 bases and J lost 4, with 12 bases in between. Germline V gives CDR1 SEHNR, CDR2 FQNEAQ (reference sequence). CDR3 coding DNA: TGTGCCAGCAGCTTCGAGGAGAGGGTAGAGACCCAGTACTTC. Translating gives CASSFEERVETQYF.

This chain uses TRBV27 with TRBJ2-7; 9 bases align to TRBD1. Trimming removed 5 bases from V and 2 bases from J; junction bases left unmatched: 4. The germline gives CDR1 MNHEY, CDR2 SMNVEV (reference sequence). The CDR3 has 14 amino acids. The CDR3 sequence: CASSGTGRAYEQYF. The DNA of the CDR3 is TGTGCCAGCAGTGGGACAGGGAGGGCCTACGAGCAGTACTTC.

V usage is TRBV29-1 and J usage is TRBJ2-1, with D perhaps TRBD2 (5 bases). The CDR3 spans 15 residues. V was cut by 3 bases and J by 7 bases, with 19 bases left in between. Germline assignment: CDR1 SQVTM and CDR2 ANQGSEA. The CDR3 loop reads CSVDSTGSGINEQFF. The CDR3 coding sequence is TGCAGCGTTGACTCAACGGGGTCCGGGATTAATGAGCAGTTCTTC.

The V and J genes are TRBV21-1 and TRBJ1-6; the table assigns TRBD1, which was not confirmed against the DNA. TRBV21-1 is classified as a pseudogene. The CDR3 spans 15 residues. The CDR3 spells CASSSRDRGLSPLHF. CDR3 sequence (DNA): TGTGCCAGCAGTAGTAGGGACAGGGGGCTTTCACCCCTCCACTTT.

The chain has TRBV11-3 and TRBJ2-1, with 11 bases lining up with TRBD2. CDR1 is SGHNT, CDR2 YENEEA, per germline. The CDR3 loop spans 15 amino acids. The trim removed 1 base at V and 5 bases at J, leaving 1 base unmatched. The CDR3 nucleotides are TGTGCCAGCAGCTTAGTAGCGGGAGGGAACAATGAGCAGTTCTTC. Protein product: CASSLVAGGNNEQFF.

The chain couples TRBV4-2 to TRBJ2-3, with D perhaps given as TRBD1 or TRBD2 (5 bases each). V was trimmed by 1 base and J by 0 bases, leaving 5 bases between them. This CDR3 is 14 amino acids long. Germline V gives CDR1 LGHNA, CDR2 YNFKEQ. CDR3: CASSQGDSTDTQYF. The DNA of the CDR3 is TGTGCCAGCAGCCAAGGGGACAGCACAGATACGCAGTATTTT.

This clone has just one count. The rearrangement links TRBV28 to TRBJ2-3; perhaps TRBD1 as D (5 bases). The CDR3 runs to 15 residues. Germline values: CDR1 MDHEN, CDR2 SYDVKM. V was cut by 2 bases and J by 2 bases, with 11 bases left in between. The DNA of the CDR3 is TGTGCCAGCAGTTTAAGGCAGGGATACACAGATACGCAGTATTTT. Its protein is CASSLRQGYTDTQYF.

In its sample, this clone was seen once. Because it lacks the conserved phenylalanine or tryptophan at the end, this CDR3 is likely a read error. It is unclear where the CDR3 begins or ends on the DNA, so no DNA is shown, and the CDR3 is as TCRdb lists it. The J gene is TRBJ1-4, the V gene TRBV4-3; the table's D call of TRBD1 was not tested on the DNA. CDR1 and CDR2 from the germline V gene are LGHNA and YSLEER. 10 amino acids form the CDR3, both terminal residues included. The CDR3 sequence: CASSQDSGRL.

Here the CDR3 DNA reads TGTGCCAGCAGCTCTACAATAGGGAGCTATGGCTACACCTTC. Amino acid sequence: CASSSTIGSYGYTF. This chain joins TRBV13 and TRBJ1-2; D is unresolved. This CDR3 contains 14 residues. Germline values: CDR1 PRHDT, CDR2 FYEKMQ (reference sequence). V was clipped by 4 bases and J by 4 bases, with 13 bases between them.

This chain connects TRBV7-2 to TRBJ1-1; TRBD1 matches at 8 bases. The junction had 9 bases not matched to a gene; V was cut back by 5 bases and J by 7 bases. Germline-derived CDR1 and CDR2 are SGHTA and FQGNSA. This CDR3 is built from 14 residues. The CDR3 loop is CASSPDREWSEAFF. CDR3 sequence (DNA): TGTGCCAGCAGCCCGGACAGGGAGTGGAGTGAAGCTTTCTTT.